This is a list of T cell receptor beta chains from one sample in a study of tumor-infiltrating lymphocytes in oesophageal squamous cell carcinoma. TCRdb reanalysed the PCR reads using MiXCR and keeps one entry per CDR3 protein. Here the sample spans about 11,000 distinct CDR3 sequences, 50% to 65% being singletons. The material sequenced was esophageal tumor tissue. The origin of the receptors is a male donor with esophageal squamous cell carcinoma. Both conserved end residues are part of each CDR3. The order of the fields is clone size, D gene, V gene, J gene, CDR3 length, CDR3 protein, CDR3 DNA. D genes are given only for firm matches. Only part of the rows carry a size: once, few, many, or a class if the clone is expanded.

clone size: .; D gene: .; V gene: TRBV11-3; J gene: TRBJ2-1; CDR3 length: 15; CDR3 protein: CASSLDLGSYNEQFF; CDR3 DNA: TGTGCCAGCAGCTTAGATTTGGGTTCCTACAATGAGCAGTTCTTC
clone size: many; D gene: .; V gene: TRBV28; J gene: TRBJ1-1; CDR3 length: 15; CDR3 protein: CASSSQGRQNTEAFF; CDR3 DNA: TGTGCCAGCAGTTCTCAGGGTCGCCAGAACACTGAAGCTTTCTTT
clone size: .; D gene: .; V gene: TRBV5-1; J gene: TRBJ2-1; CDR3 length: 15; CDR3 protein: CASSLVPFGNNEQFF; CDR3 DNA: TGCGCCAGCAGCCTAGTCCCTTTTGGTAACAATGAGCAGTTCTTC
clone size: .; D gene: TRBD1; V gene: TRBV11-1; J gene: TRBJ2-5; CDR3 length: 16; CDR3 protein: CASSRTGTGDYGTQYF; CDR3 DNA: TGTGCCAGCAGCAGAACCGGGACAGGGGATTATGGGACCCAGTACTTC
clone size: few; D gene: TRBD1; V gene: TRBV7-6; J gene: TRBJ2-7; CDR3 length: 17; CDR3 protein: CASSLAVGDRGNDEQYF; CDR3 DNA: TGTGCCAGCAGCTTAGCGGTAGGGGACAGGGGTAACGACGAGCAGTACTTC
clone size: .; D gene: .; V gene: TRBV5-3; J gene: TRBJ2-3; CDR3 length: 14; CDR3 protein: CASSQQGRTDTQYF; CDR3 DNA: TGTGCCAGCAGCCAACAGGGCCGCACAGATACGCAGTATTTT
clone size: .; D gene: .; V gene: TRBV12-3/TRBV12-4; J gene: TRBJ1-4; CDR3 length: 14; CDR3 protein: CASSFKGVNEKLFF; CDR3 DNA: TGTGCCAGCAGTTTTAAAGGGGTCAATGAAAAACTGTTTTTT
clone size: .; D gene: .; V gene: TRBV5-6; J gene: TRBJ2-5; CDR3 length: 15; CDR3 protein: CASSLARTDKETQYF; CDR3 DNA: TGTGCCAGCAGCTTGGCCAGGACAGATAAAGAGACCCAGTACTTC
clone size: .; D gene: .; V gene: TRBV12-3/TRBV12-4; J gene: TRBJ2-1; CDR3 length: 14; CDR3 protein: CASSPVSVYNEQFF; CDR3 DNA: TGTGCCAGCAGTCCGGTCTCCGTGTACAATGAGCAGTTCTTC
clone size: .; D gene: .; V gene: TRBV27; J gene: TRBJ2-1; CDR3 length: 13; CDR3 protein: CASSFGRSQEQFF; CDR3 DNA: TGTGCCAGCAGCTTCGGACGGTCACAAGAGCAGTTCTTC
clone size: .; D gene: .; V gene: TRBV7-8; J gene: TRBJ2-6; CDR3 length: 17; CDR3 protein: CASSLAGGGPGANVLTF; CDR3 DNA: TGTGCCAGCAGCTTAGCGGGTGGAGGGCCTGGGGCCAACGTCCTGACTTTC
clone size: .; D gene: TRBD2; V gene: TRBV7-8; J gene: TRBJ2-1; CDR3 length: 16; CDR3 protein: CASSQTSGLGSETQFF; CDR3 DNA: TGTGCCAGCAGCCAAACTAGCGGGCTTGGTTCAGAGACCCAGTTCTTC
clone size: .; D gene: TRBD2; V gene: TRBV7-2; J gene: TRBJ2-1; CDR3 length: 14; CDR3 protein: CASSSLAGGSGQFF; CDR3 DNA: TGTGCCAGCAGCTCACTAGCGGGAGGGTCTGGGCAGTTCTTC
clone size: .; D gene: TRBD2; V gene: TRBV7-2; J gene: TRBJ2-3; CDR3 length: 16; CDR3 protein: CASSPRIAGGSDTQYF; CDR3 DNA: TGTGCCAGCAGCCCCCGTATAGCGGGGGGGTCAGATACGCAGTATTTT
clone size: few; D gene: .; V gene: TRBV6-6; J gene: TRBJ2-1; CDR3 length: 16; CDR3 protein: CASSYSFAPGGNEQFF; CDR3 DNA: TGTGCCAGCAGTTACTCCTTCGCCCCAGGGGGGAATGAGCAGTTCTTC
clone size: .; D gene: .; V gene: TRBV7-6; J gene: TRBJ2-1; CDR3 length: 14; CDR3 protein: CASTEGRVGETQFF; CDR3 DNA: TGTGCCAGCACTGAGGGCAGGGTAGGAGAGACCCAGTTCTTC
clone size: .; D gene: .; V gene: TRBV5-1; J gene: TRBJ1-2; CDR3 length: 16; CDR3 protein: CASSHVAGRLNYGYTF; CDR3 DNA: TGCGCCAGCAGCCACGTAGCCGGACGGTTGAACTATGGCTACACCTTC
clone size: once; D gene: .; V gene: TRBV7-3; J gene: TRBJ2-7; CDR3 length: 15; CDR3 protein: CASSLRKGPAYEQYF; CDR3 DNA: TGTGCCAGCAGCCTAAGGAAGGGGCCCGCCTACGAGCAGTACTTC
clone size: many; D gene: .; V gene: TRBV9; J gene: TRBJ2-1; CDR3 length: 15; CDR3 protein: CASSDTGQGIGEQFF; CDR3 DNA: TGTGCCAGCAGCGATACAGGTCAAGGCATTGGTGAGCAGTTCTTC
clone size: .; D gene: .; V gene: TRBV7-6; J gene: TRBJ2-1; CDR3 length: 16; CDR3 protein: CASSLERATMYNEQFF; CDR3 DNA: TGTGCCAGCAGCTTAGAGAGGGCTACGATGTACAATGAGCAGTTCTTC
clone size: medium-sized; D gene: TRBD1; V gene: TRBV6-1; J gene: TRBJ2-7; CDR3 length: 14; CDR3 protein: CASAGTGVGFEQYF; CDR3 DNA: TGTGCCAGCGCTGGGACAGGGGTGGGTTTCGAGCAGTACTTC
clone size: .; D gene: .; V gene: TRBV7-2; J gene: TRBJ2-1; CDR3 length: 13; CDR3 protein: CASSAVRGYEQFF; CDR3 DNA: TGTGCCAGCAGCGCGGTCAGGGGCTACGAGCAGTTCTTC
clone size: .; D gene: .; V gene: TRBV6-1; J gene: TRBJ2-3; CDR3 length: 17; CDR3 protein: CASSERRGSRSTGELYF; CDR3 DNA: TGTGCCAGCAGTGAACGGAGAGGCAGCCGATCCACCGGGGAGCTGTATTTT
clone size: .; D gene: .; V gene: TRBV6-1; J gene: TRBJ2-7; CDR3 length: 12; CDR3 protein: CASSYGDLGPFF; CDR3 DNA: TGTGCCAGCAGTTACGGGGACTTAGGGCCGTTCTTC
clone size: .; D gene: .; V gene: TRBV11-3; J gene: TRBJ2-3; CDR3 length: 14; CDR3 protein: CASSRDALTDTQYF; CDR3 DNA: TGTGCCAGCAGCCGGGACGCCTTGACAGATACGCAGTATTTT
clone size: many; D gene: .; V gene: TRBV7-2; J gene: TRBJ2-5; CDR3 length: 13; CDR3 protein: CASSLGVGETQYF; CDR3 DNA: TGTGCCAGCAGCTTAGGGGTCGGAGAGACCCAGTACTTC